The sequence of this T cell receptor (beta chain) was determined in a study (dated by TCRdb to 2021 to 2024). Results the study describes overall, beyond this receptor: Further investigation, including longitudinal sampling and assessment of a control group, is stated by the authors to be required.

Notes on this clone: The target of this receptor is not known. No base quality values were provided; no much bigger clone lies one nucleotide off.

TCR beta chain repertoires were profiled by survey-level sequencing on the immunoSEQ platform. The paper's processing steps were these. Repertoire diversity was quantified as the inverse Simpson index, and CDR3 amino acid length spectratypes and V-J pairing frequencies were compared. To annotate clonotypes specific to SARS-CoV-2, CMV, influenza A and EBV, TCR beta CDR3 sequences were compared against VDJdb. Imported from immuneACCESS, the table was reduced by TCRdb to in-frame sequences with V and J called. These copies leave out some clones; in studies compared against another copy, an unresolved V gene accounts for under half, and the cause of the remainder is not known. The DNA gave D and trimming, while V, J and clone size come from that table. The sample includes some 68,000 clones, with around 93% observed a single time. Around 4.5% of the sample is taken by the ten largest. PBMCs were isolated from peripheral blood, and TCR beta sequencing was performed on genomic DNA from unsorted PBMCs.

The TCR sequence derives from a man between 35 and 55 years old with rheumatoid arthritis. Sequenced: PBMCs.

Here the CDR3 is given as CASRPGTQGTEAFF. The DNA reads TGTGCCAGCAGGCCCGGGACCCAGGGAACTGAAGCTTTCTTT. In this chain, TRBV28 is recombined with TRBJ1-1, and TRBD1 may be the D gene, going by 5 matching bases. Trimming takes 6 bases from V and 5 bases from J, and the germline ends sit 16 bases apart. Inclusive of the bounding cysteine and phenylalanine, the CDR3 is 14 residues long. The sequence is cut down to CDR3 DNA, 42 bases in frame from base 1. The germline V gene yields MDHEN for CDR1 and SYDVKM for CDR2.